These 6 T cell receptor beta chains were sequenced from one sample in a study of cytomegalovirus exposure and HLA in healthy donors. The PCR made use of 60 Vbeta and 13 Jbeta primers. TCRdb keeps only in-frame clones here, not all; method: immunoSEQ multiplex PCR. The sample holds approximately 140,000 clones, 79% seen once. Sequenced sample: PBMCs. The source of these receptors is a human donor in good health.

This chain joins TRBV6-1 and TRBJ2-5; D is possibly TRBD1 (5 bases). The J call may be mistaken, given a closer DNA end match to TRBJ2-7. This CDR3 region has 15 residues. The germline V gene has CDR1 MNHNS and CDR2 SASEGT. The DNA for the CDR3 is TGTGCCAGCAGGCCGACAGACAAGCAGTCGGGCGAGCAGTACTTC. Its protein product is CASRPTDKQSGEQYF.

This clone was seen a few times. The genes are TRBV11-1 and TRBJ1-1; the D gene is possibly TRBD1 (5 bases). Germline loops: CDR1 SGHAT, CDR2 FQDESV (reference sequence). The CDR3 is 14 amino acids. V lost 4 bases to trimming and J lost 1 base, with 10 bases between them. The CDR3 DNA follows: TGTGCCAGCAGCTCCGGACAATGGAACACTGAAGCTTTCTTT. Its protein is CASSSGQWNTEAFF.

The chain has TRBV7-9 and TRBJ2-1; perhaps TRBD2 as D (6 bases). CDR1 and CDR2 (germline): SEHNR, FQNEAQ (reference sequence). Deletions cut 6 bases from V and 9 bases from J, with 15 bases between. The CDR3 totals 13 residues. CDR3 residues: CASRREREAEQFF. The CDR3 DNA follows: TGTGCCAGCAGACGGGAGAGGGAAGCTGAGCAGTTCTTC.

This clone was picked up a small number of times. The chain is built from TRBV5-1 and TRBJ2-3; 9 bases match TRBD2. V was pared by 7 bases and J by 3 bases, with 9 bases of the junction left unmatched. Germline assignment: CDR1 SGHRS and CDR2 YFSETQ. This CDR3 region has 15 residues. In DNA, the CDR3 is TGCGCCAGCCTCTTTGGCGGGGGGGAGACAGATACGCAGTATTTT. It yields the protein CASLFGGGETDTQYF. Full variable domain (outside the CDR3, taken from reference TRBV5-1 and TRBJ2-3): KAGVTQTPRYLIKTRGQQVTLSCSPISGHRSVSWYQQTPGQGLQFLFEYFSETQRNKGNFPGRFSGRQFSNSRSEMNVSTLELGDSALYLCASLFGGGETDTQYFGPGTRLTVL.

The chain couples TRBV19 to TRBJ2-5, with 15 bases lining up with TRBD2. V lost 3 bases, J lost 5 bases, and 10 bases stayed unmatched. The CDR3 extends over 18 amino acids. The germline V gene has CDR1 LNHDA and CDR2 SQIVND (reference sequence). The CDR3 region is CASSMWSGLAGGEETQYF. As DNA, the CDR3 is TGTGCCAGTAGTATGTGGTCGGGACTAGCGGGAGGTGAGGAGACCCAGTACTTC.

The chain carries TRBV12-5 and TRBJ1-1; 7 nucleotides agree with TRBD1. Germline loops: CDR1 LGHNT, CDR2 FRNRAP. The CDR3 length is 12 residues. With V trimmed by 7 bases and J by 4 bases, 3 bases remained unmatched. CDR3 region: CASDPGGTEAFF. The CDR3 coding sequence is TGTGCTAGTGATCCAGGGGGCACTGAAGCTTTCTTT.